This T cell receptor (beta chain) was recorded in a study of cytomegalovirus exposure and HLA in healthy donors. Method: immunoSEQ multiplex PCR; TCRdb's copy keeps in-frame clones and lacks some. The table has 45,000 to 60,000 clones, over 90% seen once. About this clone: The target antigen is unknown.

Notes on the study in general: The authors listed approximately 150 TCR beta chains as cytomegalovirus-associated. The classifier reportedly diagnosed cytomegalovirus status with high specificity and sensitivity.

The specimen sequenced was PBMCs. The clonotype was recovered from a woman aged 18-29 years in good health and CMV-seronegative.

The CDR3 nucleotides are TGTGCCTGGAGTGTACAAACAGGGAGGGATCAGCCCCAGCATTTT. Its protein is CAWSVQTGRDQPQHF. The chain recombines TRBV30 with TRBJ1-5; the D gene is possibly TRBD1 (6 bases). V lost 0 bases and J 5 bases, leaving 14 bases between the germline ends. The CDR3 runs 15 residues. Germline V gene lookup returns CDR1 GTSNPN and CDR2 SVGIG (reference sequence).